These 2 T cell receptor beta chains were all obtained from the same sample, sequenced in a study of OX40 agonist ivuxolimab in advanced cancers. Generated by immunoSEQ multiplex PCR, the TCRdb table keeps only in-frame clones and is missing some. The sample lists roughly 60,000 clones, around 90% occurring once. This specimen consisted of CD4+ or CD8+ T cells sorted from blood, obtained in a trial of the OX40 agonist ivuxolimab. The receptors were gathered from an adult with an advanced solid tumor such as melanoma, head and neck, liver or kidney cancer.

The chain joins TRBV9 to TRBJ2-2, with TRBD2 matching over 7 bases. V was clipped by 6 bases and J by 4 bases; unmatched bases: 6. The CDR3 sequence is 14 residues long. Germline CDR1 is SGDLS and CDR2 is YYNGEE. CDR3 bases: TGTGCCAGCACTCCTAGCGGAGCCACCGGGGAGCTGTTTTTT. It specifies CASTPSGATGELFF.

The genes are TRBV18 and TRBJ2-6; the D is unclear. The CDR3 is 16 residues long. The germline V and J ends were trimmed by 1 base and 3 bases, with 10 bases remaining between them. CDR1 is KGHSH and CDR2 is LQKENI in the germline V gene. CDR3 nucleotide sequence: TGTGCCAGCTCACCACTACGTTTAGGTGGGGCCAACGTCCTGACTTTC. This gives the protein CASSPLRLGGANVLTF. Looking up the rest from reference TRBV18 and TRBJ2-6 gives the full variable domain: NAGVMQNPRHLVRRRGQEARLRCSPMKGHSHVYWYRQLPEEGLKFMVYLQKENIIDESGMPKERFSAEFPKEGPSILRIQQVVRGDSAAYFCASSPLRLGGANVLTFGAGSRLTVL.